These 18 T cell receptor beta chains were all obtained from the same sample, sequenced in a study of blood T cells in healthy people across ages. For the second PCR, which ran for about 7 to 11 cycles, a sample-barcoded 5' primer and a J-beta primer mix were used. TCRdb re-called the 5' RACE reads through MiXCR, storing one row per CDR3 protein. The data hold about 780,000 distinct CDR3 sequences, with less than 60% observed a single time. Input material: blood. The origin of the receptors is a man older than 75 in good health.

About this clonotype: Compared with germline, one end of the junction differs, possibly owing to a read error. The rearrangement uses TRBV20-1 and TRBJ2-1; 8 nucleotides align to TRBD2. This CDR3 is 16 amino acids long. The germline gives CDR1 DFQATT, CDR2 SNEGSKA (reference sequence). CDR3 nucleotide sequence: TGCGGTGCTAGGCAGAGGACTAGCCCCATGCTGATTGAGCAGTTCTTC. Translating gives CGARQRTSPMLIEQFF.

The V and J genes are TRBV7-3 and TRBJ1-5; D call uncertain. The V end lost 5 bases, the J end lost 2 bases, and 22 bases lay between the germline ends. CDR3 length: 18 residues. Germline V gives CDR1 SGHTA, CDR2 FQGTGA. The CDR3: CASSQIDGLVWGNQPQHF. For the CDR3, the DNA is TGTGCCAGCAGCCAAATTGACGGGTTGGTTTGGGGCAATCAGCCCCAGCATTTT.

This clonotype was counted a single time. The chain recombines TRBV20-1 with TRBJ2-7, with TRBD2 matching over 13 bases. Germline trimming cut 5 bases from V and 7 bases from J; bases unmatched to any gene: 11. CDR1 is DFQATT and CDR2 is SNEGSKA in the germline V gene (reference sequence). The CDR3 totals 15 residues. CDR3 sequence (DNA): TGCAGTGCTGGGGGACTAGCGGGGCGCGGCGATGAGCAGTACTTC. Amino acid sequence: CSAGGLAGRGDEQYF.

The CDR3 bases are TGTGCCAGCAGAACGCTGAGCGGGAGGAGAGGCGAGCAGTACTTC. Amino acids: CASRTLSGRRGEQYF. The V gene is TRBV2, the J gene TRBJ2-7; 9 nucleotides line up with TRBD2. CDR3 length equals 15 residues. V lost 6 bases, J lost 6 bases, and 12 bases stayed unmatched. Germline V gene data show CDR1 as SNHLY and CDR2 as FYNNEI.

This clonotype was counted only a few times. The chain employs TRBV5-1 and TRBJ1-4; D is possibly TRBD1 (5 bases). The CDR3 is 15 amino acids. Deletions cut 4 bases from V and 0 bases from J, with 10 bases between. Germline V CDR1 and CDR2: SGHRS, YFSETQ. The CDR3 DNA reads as TGCGCCAGCAGCGCTGACAGTACAACTAATGAAAAACTGTTTTTT. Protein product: CASSADSTTNEKLFF.

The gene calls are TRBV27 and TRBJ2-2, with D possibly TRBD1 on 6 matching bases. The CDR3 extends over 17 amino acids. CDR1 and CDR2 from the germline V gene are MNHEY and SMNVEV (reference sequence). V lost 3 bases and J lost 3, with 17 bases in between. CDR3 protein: CASSFRSSGADTGELFF. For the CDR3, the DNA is TGTGCCAGCAGTTTCAGGTCGTCAGGGGCGGACACCGGGGAGCTGTTTTTT.

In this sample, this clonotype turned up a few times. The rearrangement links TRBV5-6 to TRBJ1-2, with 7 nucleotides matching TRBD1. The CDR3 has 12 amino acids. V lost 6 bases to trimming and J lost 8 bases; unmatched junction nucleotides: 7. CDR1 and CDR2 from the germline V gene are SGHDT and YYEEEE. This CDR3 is CASTNRGGGYTF. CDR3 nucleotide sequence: TGTGCCAGCACCAACAGGGGCGGCGGCTACACCTTC.

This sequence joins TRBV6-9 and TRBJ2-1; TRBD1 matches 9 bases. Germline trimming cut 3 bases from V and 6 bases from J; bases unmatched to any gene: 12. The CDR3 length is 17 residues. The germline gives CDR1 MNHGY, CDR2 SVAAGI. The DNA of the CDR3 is TGTGCCAGCAGTTACGAAAAAACAGGGGGCAGCCGCAATGAGCAGTTCTTC. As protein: CASSYEKTGGSRNEQFF.

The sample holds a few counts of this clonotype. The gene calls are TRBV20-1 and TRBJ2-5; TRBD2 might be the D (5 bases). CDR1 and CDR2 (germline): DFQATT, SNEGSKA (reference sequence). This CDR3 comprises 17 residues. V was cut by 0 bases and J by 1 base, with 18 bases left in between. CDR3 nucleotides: TGCAGTGCTAGAGATTCCTTCGGGGAAACCATCCAAGAGACCCAGTACTTC. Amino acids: CSARDSFGETIQETQYF.

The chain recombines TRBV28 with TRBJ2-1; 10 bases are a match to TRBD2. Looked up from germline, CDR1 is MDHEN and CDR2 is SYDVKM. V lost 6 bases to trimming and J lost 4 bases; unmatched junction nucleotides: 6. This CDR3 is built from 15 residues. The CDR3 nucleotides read TGTGCCAGCAGATACCTAGCGGGAGCTTACAATGAGCAGTTCTTC. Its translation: CASRYLAGAYNEQFF.

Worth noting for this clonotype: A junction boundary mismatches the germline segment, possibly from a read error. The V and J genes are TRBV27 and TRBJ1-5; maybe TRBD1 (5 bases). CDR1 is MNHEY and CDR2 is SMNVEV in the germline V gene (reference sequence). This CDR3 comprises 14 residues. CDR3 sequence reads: CVSSLRRAEQPQHF. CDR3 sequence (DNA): TGTGTCAGCAGTTTACGCAGGGCTGAACAGCCCCAGCATTTT.

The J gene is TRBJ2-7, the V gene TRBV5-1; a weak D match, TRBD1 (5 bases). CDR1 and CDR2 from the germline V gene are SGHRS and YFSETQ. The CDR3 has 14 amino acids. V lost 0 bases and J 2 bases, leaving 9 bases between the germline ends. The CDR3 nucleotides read TGCGCCAGCAGCTTGGATACAGGAACCTACGAGCAGTACTTC. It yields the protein CASSLDTGTYEQYF.

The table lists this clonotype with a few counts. CDR3 loop: CASSNSLAGYNEQFF. DNA of the CDR3: TGTGCCAGCAGCAACTCCCTAGCGGGCTACAATGAGCAGTTCTTC. This chain joins TRBV28 and TRBJ2-1; 8 bases are a match to TRBD2. Germline V gene data show CDR1 as MDHEN and CDR2 as SYDVKM. V was clipped by 6 bases and J by 3 bases; unmatched bases: 7. The CDR3 sequence is 15 residues long.

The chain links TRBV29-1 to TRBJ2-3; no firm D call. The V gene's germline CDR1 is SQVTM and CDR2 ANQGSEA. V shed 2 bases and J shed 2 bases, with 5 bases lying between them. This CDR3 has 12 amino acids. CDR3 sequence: CSVEPNTDTQYF. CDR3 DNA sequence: TGCAGCGTTGAACCGAACACAGATACGCAGTATTTT.

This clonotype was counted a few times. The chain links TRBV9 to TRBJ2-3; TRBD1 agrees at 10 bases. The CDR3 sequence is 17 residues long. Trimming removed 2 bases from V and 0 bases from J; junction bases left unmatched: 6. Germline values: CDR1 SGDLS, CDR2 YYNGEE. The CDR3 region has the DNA TGTGCCAGCAGCGTCGGGACAGGGGTTTCTAGCACAGATACGCAGTATTTT. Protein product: CASSVGTGVSSTDTQYF.

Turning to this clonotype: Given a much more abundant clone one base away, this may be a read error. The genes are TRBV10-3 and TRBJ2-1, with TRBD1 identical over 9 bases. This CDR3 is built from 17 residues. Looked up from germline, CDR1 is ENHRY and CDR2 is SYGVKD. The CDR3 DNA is TGTGCCATCAGTAAACAGACAGGGGGAGTCTCCTACAATAAGCAGTTCTTC. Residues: CAISKQTGGVSYNKQFF.

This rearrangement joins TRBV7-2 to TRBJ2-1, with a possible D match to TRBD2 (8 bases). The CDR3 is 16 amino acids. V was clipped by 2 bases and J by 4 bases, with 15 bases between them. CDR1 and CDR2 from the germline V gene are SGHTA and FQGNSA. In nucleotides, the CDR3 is TGTGCCAGCAGCTTAAACGGGAGGGGGCTATACAATGAGCAGTTCTTC. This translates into CASSLNGRGLYNEQFF.

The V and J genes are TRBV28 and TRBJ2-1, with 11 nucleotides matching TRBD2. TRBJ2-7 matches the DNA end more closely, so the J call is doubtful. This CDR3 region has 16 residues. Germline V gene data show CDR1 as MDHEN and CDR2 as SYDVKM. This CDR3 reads CASSRRLAGPYNEQYF. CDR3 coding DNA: TGTGCCAGCAGTCGCCGACTAGCGGGACCCTACAATGAGCAGTACTTC.